This TCR beta chain was obtained from a study of control samples from healthy donors and cancer patients. Sequencing used immunoSEQ multiplex PCR; TCRdb keeps in-frame clones, though not all of them. The sample contains more than 100,000 clones, 75% to 95% of which appear only once. CDR1 and CDR2 from the germline V gene are KGHDR and SFDVKD. V lost 4 bases, J lost 5 bases, and 17 bases lay in between. The CDR3 runs to 16 residues. The chain links TRBV24-1 to TRBJ2-1; possibly TRBD2 for D (6 bases). The sequencing input was blood. This clonotype was obtained from a young man in good health. The DNA for the CDR3 is TGTGCCACCAGTGACTTGGGCCTAGCGCACGACAATGAGCAGTTCTTC. Translation: CATSDLGLAHDNEQFF.